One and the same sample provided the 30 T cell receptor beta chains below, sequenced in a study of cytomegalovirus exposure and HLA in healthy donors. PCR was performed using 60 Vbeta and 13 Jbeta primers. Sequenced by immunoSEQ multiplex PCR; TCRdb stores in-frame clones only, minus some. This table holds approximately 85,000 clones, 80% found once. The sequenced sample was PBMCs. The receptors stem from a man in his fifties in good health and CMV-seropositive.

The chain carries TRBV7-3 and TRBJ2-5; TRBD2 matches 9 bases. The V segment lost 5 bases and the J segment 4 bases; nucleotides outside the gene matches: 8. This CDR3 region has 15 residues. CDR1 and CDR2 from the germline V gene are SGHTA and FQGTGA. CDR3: CASSPGRGGRETQYF. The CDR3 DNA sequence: TGTGCCAGCAGCCCGGGGCGGGGGGGAAGAGAGACCCAGTACTTC.

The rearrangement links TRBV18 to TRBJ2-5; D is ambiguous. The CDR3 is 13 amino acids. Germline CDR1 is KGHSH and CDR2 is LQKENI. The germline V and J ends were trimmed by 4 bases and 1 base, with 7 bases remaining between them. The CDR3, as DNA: TGTGCCAGCTCACGCCGCGGCCAAGAGACCCAGTACTTC. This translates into CASSRRGQETQYF.

CDR3 sequence reads: CASSLALGVFQETQYF. As DNA, the CDR3 is TGTGCCAGCAGCTTGGCCCTAGGCGTTTTCCAAGAGACCCAGTACTTC. This chain links TRBV5-5 with TRBJ2-5; no reliable D call. CDR1 and CDR2 from the germline V gene are SGHKS and YYEKEE (reference sequence). V was shortened by 0 bases and J by 1 base, with 13 bases between the two germline ends. The CDR3 sequence is 16 residues long.

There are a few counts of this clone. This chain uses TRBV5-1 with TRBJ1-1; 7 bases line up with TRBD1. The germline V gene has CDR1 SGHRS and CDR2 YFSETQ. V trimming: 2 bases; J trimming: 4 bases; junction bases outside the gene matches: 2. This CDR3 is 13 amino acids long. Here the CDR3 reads CASSFAGGTEAFF. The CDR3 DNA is TGCGCCAGCAGCTTTGCAGGGGGCACTGAAGCTTTCTTT.

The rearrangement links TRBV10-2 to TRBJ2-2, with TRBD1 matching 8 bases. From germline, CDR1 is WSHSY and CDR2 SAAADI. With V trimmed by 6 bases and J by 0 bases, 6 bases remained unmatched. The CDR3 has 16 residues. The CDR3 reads CASSEAGQANTGELFF. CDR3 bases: TGCGCCAGCAGCGAGGCGGGACAGGCGAACACCGGGGAGCTGTTTTTT.

The CDR3 is CASSVDAGASSGNTIYF. The CDR3 DNA follows: TGTGCCAGCAGCGTAGATGCAGGGGCGAGCTCTGGAAACACCATATATTTT. V gene TRBV9 combines with J gene TRBJ1-3; tentative D call: TRBD1 (6 bases). The CDR3 length is 17 residues. Germline V lookup: CDR1 SGDLS, CDR2 YYNGEE. V lost 0 bases and J 0 bases, leaving 13 bases between the germline ends.

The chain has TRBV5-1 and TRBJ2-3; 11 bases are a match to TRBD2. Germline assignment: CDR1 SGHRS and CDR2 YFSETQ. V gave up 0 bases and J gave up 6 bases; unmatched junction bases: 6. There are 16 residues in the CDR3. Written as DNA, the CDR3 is TGCGCCAGCAGCTTGGTATTTAGCGGGAGGGATGATACGCAGTATTTT. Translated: CASSLVFSGRDDTQYF.

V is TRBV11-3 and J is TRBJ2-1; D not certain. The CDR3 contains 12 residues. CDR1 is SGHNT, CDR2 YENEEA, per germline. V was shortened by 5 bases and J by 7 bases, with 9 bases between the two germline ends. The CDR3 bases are TGTGCCAGCAGCCGACACGTAAATGAGCAGTTCTTC. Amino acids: CASSRHVNEQFF. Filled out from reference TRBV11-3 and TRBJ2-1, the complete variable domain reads EAGVVQSPRYKIIEKKQPVAFWCNPISGHNTLYWYLQNLGQGPELLIRYENEEAVDDSQLPKDRFSAERLKGVDSTLKIQPAELGDSAVYLCASSRHVNEQFFGPGTRLTVL.

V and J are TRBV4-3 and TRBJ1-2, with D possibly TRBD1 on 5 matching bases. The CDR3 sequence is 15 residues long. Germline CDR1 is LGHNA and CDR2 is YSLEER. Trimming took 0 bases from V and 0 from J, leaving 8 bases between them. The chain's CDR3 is CASSQDDSSNYGYTF. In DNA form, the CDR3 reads TGCGCCAGCAGCCAAGATGACAGTTCTAACTATGGCTACACCTTC.

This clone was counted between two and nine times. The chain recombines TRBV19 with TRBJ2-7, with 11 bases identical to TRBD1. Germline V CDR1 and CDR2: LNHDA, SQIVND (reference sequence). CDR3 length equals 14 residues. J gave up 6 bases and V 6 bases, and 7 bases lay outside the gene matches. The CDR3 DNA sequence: TGTGCCAGTAGGCGCGGGACAGGGGGATCCGAGCAGTACTTC. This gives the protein CASRRGTGGSEQYF.

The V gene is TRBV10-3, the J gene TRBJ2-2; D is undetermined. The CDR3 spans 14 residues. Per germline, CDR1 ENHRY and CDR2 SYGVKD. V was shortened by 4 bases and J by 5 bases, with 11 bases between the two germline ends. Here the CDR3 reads CAISALIETGELFF. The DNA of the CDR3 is TGTGCCATCAGTGCCCTTATTGAGACCGGGGAGCTGTTTTTT.

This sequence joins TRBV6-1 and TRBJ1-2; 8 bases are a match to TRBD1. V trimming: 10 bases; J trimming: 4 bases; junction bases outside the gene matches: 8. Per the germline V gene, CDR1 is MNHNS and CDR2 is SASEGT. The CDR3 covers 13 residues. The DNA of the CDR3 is TGTGCCACCCGACAGGGGCTCTTCTATGGCTACACCTTC. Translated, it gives CATRQGLFYGYTF.

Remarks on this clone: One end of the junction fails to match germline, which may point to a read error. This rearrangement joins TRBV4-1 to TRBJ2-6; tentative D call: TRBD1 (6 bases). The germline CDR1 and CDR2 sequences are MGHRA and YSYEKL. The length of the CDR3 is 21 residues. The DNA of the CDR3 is TGCGCCAGCAGCCAATTTCCCCGGCCGACAGGCGATTACTCTGGGGCCAACGGCCTGACTTTC. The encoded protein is CASSQFPRPTGDYSGANGLTF.

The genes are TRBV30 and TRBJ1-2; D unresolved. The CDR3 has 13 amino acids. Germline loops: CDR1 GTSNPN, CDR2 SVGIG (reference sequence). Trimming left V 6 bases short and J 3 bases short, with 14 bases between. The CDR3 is CACPRGSYYGYTF. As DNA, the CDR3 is TGTGCCTGTCCGCGGGGATCCTACTATGGCTACACCTTC. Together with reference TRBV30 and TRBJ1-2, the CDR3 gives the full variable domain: SQTIHQWPATLVQPVGSPLSLECTVEGTSNPNLYWYRQAAGRGLQLLFYSVGIGQISSEVPQNLSASRPQDRQFILSSKKLLLSDSGFYLCACPRGSYYGYTFGSGTRLTVV.

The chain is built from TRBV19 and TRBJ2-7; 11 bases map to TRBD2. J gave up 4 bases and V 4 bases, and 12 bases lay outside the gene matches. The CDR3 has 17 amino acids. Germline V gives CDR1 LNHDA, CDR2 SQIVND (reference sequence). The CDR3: CASSNLAGGFGRYEQYF. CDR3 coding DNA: TGTGCCAGTAGTAATCTAGCGGGAGGTTTCGGACGATACGAGCAGTACTTC.

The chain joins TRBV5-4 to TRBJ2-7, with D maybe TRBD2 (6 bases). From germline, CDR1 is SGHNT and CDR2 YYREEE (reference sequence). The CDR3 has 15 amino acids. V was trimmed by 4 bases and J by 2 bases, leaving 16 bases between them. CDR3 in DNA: TGTGCCAGCAGCCCAGCGGGTAAAACTCCCTACGAGCAGTACTTC. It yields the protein CASSPAGKTPYEQYF.

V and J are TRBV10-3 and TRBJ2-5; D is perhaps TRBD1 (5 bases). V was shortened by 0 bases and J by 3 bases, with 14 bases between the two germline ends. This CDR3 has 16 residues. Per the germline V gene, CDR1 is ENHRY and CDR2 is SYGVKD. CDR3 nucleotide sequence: TGTGCCATCAGTGAGTCGAACGCAGGGATCAAAGAGACCCAGTACTTC. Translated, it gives CAISESNAGIKETQYF.

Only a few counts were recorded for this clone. The CDR3 DNA follows: TGTGCCAGCAGCGCGGGACAGCAAGCAGAGACCCAGTACTTC. Translated, it gives CASSAGQQAETQYF. The rearrangement uses TRBV7-2 and TRBJ2-5; tentatively, D is TRBD1 (7 bases). V lost 5 bases and J lost 4, with 14 bases in between. The V gene's germline CDR1 is SGHTA and CDR2 FQGNSA. The CDR3 extends over 14 amino acids.

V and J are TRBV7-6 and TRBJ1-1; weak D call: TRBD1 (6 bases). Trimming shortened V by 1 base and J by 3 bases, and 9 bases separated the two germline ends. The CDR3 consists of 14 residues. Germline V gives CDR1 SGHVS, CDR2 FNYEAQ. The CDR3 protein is CASSLVGGDTEAFF. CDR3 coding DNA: TGTGCCAGCAGCTTAGTAGGGGGGGACACTGAAGCTTTCTTT.

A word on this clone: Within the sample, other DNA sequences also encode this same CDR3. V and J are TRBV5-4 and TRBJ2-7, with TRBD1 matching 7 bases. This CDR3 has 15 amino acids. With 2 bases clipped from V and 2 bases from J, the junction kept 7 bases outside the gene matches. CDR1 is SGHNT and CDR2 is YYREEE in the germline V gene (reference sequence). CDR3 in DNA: TGTGCCAGCAGCTTAGCGGCAGGGGGAACCTACGAGCAGTACTTC. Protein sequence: CASSLAAGGTYEQYF.

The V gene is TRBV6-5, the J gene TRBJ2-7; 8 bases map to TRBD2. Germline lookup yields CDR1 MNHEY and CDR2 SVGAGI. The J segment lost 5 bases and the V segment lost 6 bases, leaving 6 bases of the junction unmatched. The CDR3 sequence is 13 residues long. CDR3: CASRLAGNHEQYF. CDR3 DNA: TGTGCCAGCAGGCTAGCGGGTAACCACGAGCAGTACTTC.

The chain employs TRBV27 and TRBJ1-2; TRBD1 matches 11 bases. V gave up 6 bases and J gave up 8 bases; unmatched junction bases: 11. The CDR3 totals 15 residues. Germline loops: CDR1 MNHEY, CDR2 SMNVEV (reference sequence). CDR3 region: CASSRSGTGGEGYTF. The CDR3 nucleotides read TGTGCCAGCAGCCGATCCGGGACAGGGGGTGAGGGCTACACCTTC.

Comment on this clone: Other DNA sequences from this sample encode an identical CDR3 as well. Here the CDR3 DNA reads TGTGCCAGCTCACCAGGCCTAGCAGCCGATACGCAGTATTTT. This codes for CASSPGLAADTQYF. This sequence joins TRBV18 and TRBJ2-3; perhaps TRBD2 as D (5 bases). The V and J ends lost 2 bases and 6 bases respectively, with 12 bases between them. From germline, CDR1 is KGHSH and CDR2 LQKENI. The CDR3 totals 14 residues.

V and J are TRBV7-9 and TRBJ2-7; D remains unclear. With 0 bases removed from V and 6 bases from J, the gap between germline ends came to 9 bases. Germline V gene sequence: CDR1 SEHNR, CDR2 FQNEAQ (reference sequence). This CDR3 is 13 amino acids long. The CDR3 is CASSLALTGEQYF. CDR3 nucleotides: TGTGCCAGCAGCTTAGCCCTAACTGGCGAGCAGTACTTC.

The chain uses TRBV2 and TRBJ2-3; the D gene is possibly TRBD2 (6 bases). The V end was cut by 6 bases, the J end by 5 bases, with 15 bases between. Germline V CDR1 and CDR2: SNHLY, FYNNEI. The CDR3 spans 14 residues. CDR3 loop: CASSDPRDLDTQYF. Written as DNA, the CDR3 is TGTGCCAGCAGCGACCCACGGGACTTAGATACGCAGTATTTT.

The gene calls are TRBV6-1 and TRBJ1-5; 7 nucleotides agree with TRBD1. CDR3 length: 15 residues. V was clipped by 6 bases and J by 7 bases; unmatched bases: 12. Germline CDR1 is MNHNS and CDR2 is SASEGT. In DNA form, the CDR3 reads TGTGCCAGCAGCCGCTGGGGAGACAGGGAACAGCCCCAGCATTTT. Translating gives CASSRWGDREQPQHF.

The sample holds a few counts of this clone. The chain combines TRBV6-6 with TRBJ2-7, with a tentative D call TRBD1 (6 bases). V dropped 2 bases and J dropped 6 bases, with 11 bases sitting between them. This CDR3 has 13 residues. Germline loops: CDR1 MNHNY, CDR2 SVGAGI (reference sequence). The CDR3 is CASSYRPRGEQYF. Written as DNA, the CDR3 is TGTGCCAGCAGTTACCGACCCAGGGGCGAGCAGTACTTC.

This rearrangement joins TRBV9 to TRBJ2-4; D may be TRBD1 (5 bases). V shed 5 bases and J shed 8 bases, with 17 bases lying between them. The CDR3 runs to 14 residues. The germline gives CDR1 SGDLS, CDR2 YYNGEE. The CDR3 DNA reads TGTGCCAGCAGTGAAGCCCCGGACAAGGACATTCAGTACTTC. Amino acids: CASSEAPDKDIQYF.

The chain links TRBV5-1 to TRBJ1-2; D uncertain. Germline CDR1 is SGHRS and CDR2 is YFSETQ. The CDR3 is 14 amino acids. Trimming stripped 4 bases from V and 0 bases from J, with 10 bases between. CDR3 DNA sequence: TGCGCCAGCAGCGTAGACGGAGCTAACTATGGCTACACCTTC. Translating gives CASSVDGANYGYTF.

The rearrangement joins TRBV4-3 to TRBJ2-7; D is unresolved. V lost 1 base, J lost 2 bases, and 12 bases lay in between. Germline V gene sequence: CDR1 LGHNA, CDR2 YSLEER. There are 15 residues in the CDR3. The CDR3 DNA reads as TGCGCCAGCAGCCAAGGGTACAGCTCCACCTACGAGCAGTACTTC. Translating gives CASSQGYSSTYEQYF.